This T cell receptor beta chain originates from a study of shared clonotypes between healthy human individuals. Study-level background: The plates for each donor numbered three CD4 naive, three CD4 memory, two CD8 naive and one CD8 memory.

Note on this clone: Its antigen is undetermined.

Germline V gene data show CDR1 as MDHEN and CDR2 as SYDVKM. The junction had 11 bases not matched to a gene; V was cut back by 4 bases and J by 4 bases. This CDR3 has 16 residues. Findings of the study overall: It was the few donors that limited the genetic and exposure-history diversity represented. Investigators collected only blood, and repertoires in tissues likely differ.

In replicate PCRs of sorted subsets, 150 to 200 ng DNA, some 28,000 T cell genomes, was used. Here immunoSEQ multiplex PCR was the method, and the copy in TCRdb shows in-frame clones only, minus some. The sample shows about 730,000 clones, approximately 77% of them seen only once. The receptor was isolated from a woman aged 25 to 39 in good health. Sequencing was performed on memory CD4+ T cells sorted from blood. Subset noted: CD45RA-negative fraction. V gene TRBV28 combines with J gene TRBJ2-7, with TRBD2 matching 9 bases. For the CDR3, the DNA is TGTGCCAGCAGTTGGCGGGAGGGCCCTTCCCGGTACGAGCAGTACTTC. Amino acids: CASSWREGPSRYEQYF.